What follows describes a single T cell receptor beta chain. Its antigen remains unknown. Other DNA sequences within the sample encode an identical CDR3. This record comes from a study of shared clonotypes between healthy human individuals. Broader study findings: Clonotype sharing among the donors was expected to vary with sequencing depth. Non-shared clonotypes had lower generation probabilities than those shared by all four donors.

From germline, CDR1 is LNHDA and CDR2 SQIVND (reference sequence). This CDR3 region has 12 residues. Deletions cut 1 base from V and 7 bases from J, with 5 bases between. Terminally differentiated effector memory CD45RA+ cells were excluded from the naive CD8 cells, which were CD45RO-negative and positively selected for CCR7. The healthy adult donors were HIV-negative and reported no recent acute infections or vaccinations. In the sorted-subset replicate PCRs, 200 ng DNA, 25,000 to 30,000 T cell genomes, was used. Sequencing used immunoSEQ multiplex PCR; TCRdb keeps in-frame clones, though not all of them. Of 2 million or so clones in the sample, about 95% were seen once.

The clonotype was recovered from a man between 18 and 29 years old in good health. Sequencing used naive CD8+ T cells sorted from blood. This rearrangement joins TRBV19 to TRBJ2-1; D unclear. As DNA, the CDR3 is TGTGCCAGTAGTATAGGTGGGAATGAGCAGTTCTTC. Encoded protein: CASSIGGNEQFF.